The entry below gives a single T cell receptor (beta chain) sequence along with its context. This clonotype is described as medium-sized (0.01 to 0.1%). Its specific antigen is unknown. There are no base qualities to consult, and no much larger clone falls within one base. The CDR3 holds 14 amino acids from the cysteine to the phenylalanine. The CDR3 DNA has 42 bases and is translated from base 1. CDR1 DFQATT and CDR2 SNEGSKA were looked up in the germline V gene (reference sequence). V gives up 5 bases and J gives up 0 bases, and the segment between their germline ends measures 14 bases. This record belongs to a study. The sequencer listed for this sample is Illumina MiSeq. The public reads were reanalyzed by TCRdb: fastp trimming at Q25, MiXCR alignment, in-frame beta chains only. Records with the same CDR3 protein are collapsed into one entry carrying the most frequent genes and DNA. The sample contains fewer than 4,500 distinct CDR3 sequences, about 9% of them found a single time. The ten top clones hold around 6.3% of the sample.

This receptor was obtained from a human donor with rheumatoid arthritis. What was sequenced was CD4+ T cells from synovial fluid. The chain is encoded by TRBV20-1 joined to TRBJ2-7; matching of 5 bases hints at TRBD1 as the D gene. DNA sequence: TGCAGTGCTCCGACTGGGGCCCGCTCCTACGAGCAGTACTTC. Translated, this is CSAPTGARSYEQYF.